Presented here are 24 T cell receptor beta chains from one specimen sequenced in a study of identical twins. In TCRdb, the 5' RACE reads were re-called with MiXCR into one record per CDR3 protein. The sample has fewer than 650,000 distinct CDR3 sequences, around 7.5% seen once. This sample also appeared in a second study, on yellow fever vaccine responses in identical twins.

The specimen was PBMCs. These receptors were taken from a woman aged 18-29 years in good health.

For the CDR3, the DNA is TGTGCCAGCAGCGCGACAGGGAAGGGCTTTTATGGGCAGTACTTC. It is translated as CASSATGKGFYGQYF. This chain joins TRBV7-2 and TRBJ2-7; 7 bases match TRBD1. V dropped 5 bases and J dropped 9; count of bases not matched to a gene: 16. This CDR3 spans 15 amino acids. CDR1 SGHTA and CDR2 FQGNSA come from the germline V gene.

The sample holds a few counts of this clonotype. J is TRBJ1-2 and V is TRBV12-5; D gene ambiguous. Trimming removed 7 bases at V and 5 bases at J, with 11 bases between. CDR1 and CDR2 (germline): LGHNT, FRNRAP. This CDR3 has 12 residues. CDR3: CASERDGYGYTF. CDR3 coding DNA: TGTGCTAGTGAAAGGGATGGGTATGGCTACACCTTC. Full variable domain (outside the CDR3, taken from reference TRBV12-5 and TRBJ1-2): DARVTQTPRHKVTEMGQEVTMRCQPILGHNTVFWYRQTMMQGLELLAYFRNRAPLDDSGMPKDRFSAEMPDATLATLKIQPSEPRDSAVYFCASERDGYGYTFGSGTRLTVV.

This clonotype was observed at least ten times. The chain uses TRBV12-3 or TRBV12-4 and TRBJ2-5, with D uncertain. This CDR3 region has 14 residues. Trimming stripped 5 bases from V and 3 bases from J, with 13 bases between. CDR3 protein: CASSPRATKETQYF. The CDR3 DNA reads TGTGCCAGCAGTCCCCGGGCAACTAAAGAGACCCAGTACTTC.

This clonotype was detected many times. In DNA, the CDR3 is TGTGCCAGCAGTGACCGGGACAACTACAATGAGCAGTTCTTC. The encoded protein is CASSDRDNYNEQFF. The J gene is TRBJ2-1, the V gene TRBV2, with TRBD1 as a possible D gene (6 bases). V was clipped by 3 bases and J by 3 bases, with 9 bases between them. The CDR3 spans 14 residues. CDR1 and CDR2 from the germline V gene are SNHLY and FYNNEI. Variable domain in full (rest from reference TRBV2 and TRBJ2-1): EPEVTQTPSHQVTQMGQEVILRCVPISNHLYFYWYRQILGQKVEFLVSFYNNEISEKSEIFDDQFSVERPDGSNFTLKIRSTKLEDSAMYFCASSDRDNYNEQFFGPGTRLTVL.

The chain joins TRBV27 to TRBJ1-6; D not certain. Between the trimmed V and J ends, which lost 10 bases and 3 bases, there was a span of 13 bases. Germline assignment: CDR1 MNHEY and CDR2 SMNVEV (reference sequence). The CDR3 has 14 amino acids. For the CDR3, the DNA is TGTGCCACCCGCTGGCAGCGCTATAATTCACCCCTCCACTTT. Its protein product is CATRWQRYNSPLHF.

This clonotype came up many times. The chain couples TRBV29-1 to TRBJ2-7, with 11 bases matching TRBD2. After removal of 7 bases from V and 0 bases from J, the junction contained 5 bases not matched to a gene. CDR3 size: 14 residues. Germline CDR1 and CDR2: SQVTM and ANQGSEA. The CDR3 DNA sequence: TGCAGCGGCGCTACTAGCGGGAGCTCCTACGAGCAGTACTTC. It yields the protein CSGATSGSSYEQYF.

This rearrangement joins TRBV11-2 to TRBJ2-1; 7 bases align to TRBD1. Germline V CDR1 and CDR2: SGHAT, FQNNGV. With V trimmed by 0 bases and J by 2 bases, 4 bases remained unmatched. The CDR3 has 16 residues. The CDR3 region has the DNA TGTGCCAGCAGCTTAGAGAGGGGGCAAGCCTACAATGAGCAGTTCTTC. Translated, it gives CASSLERGQAYNEQFF. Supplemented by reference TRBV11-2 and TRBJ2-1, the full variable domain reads EAGVAQSPRYKIIEKRQSVAFWCNPISGHATLYWYQQILGQGPKLLIQFQNNGVVDDSQLPKDRFSAERLKGVDSTLKIQPAKLEDSAVYLCASSLERGQAYNEQFFGPGTRLTVL.

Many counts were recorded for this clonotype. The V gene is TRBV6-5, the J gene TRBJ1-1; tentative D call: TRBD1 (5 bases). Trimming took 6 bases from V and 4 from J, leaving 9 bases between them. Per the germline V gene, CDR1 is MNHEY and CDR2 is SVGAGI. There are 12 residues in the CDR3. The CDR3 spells CASRGVVTEAFF. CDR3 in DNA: TGTGCCAGCAGAGGGGTGGTCACTGAAGCTTTCTTT.

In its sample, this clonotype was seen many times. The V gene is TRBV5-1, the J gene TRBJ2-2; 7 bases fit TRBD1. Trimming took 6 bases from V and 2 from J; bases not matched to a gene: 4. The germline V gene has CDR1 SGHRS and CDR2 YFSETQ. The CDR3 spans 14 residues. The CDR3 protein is CASTDRSNTGELFF. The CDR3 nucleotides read TGCGCCAGCACGGACAGGAGTAACACCGGGGAGCTGTTTTTT.

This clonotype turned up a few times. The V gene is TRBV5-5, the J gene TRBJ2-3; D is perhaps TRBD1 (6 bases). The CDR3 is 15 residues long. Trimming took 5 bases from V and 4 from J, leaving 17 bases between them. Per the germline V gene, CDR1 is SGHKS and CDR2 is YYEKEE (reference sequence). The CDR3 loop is CASRFSQGSADTQYF. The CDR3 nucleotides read TGTGCCAGCAGGTTCAGCCAGGGGTCCGCAGATACGCAGTATTTT.

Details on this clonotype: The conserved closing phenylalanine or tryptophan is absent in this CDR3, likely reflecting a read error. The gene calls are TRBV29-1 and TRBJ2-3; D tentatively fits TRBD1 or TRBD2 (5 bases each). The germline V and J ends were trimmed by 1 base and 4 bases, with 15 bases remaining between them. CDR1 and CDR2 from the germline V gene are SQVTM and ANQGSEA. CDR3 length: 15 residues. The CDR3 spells CSVEGGQGFADTQYL. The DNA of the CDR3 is TGCAGCGTTGAAGGAGGGCAGGGATTCGCAGATACGCAGTATTTA.

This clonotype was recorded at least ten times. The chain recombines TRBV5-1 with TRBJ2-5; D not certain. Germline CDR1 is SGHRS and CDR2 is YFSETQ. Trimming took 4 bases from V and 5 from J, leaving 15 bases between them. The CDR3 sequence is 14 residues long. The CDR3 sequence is CASSPRTSEETQYF. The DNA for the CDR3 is TGCGCCAGCAGCCCTAGAACCAGCGAGGAGACCCAGTACTTC.

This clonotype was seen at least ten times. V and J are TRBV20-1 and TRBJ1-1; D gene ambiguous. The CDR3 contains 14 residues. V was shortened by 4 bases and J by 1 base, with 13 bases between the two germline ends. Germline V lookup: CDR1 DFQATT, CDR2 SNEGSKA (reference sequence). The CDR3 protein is CSAMVGSANTEAFF. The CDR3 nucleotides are TGCAGTGCTATGGTCGGTTCTGCGAACACTGAAGCTTTCTTT.

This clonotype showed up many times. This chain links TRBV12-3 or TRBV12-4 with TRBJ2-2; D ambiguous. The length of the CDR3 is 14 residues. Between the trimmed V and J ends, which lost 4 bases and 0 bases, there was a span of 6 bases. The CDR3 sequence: CASSSRTNTGELFF. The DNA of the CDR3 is TGTGCCAGCAGTTCAAGAACGAACACCGGGGAGCTGTTTTTT.

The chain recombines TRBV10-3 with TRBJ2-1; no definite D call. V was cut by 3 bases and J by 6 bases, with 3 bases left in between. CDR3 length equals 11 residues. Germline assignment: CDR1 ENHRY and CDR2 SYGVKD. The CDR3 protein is CAISESNEQFF. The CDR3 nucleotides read TGTGCCATCAGTGAAAGCAATGAGCAGTTCTTC.

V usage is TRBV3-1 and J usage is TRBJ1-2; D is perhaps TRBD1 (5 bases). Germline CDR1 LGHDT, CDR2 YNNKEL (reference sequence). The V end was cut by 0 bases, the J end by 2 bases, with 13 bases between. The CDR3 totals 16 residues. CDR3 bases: TGTGCCAGCAGCCAAGAATGGGGGGTCCCCAACTATGGCTACACCTTC. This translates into CASSQEWGVPNYGYTF.

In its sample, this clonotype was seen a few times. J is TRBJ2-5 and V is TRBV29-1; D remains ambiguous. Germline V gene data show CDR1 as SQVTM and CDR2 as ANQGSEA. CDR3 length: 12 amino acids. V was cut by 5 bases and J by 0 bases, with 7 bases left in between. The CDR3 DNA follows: TGCAGCGTTCGGTCGTACCAAGAGACCCAGTACTTC. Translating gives CSVRSYQETQYF.

This chain's CDR3 is CSVDGGWEQYF. CDR3 DNA: TGCAGCGTTGATGGAGGGTGGGAGCAGTACTTC. The genes are TRBV29-1 and TRBJ2-7, with D possibly being TRBD2 (6 bases). The germline V and J ends were trimmed by 3 bases and 7 bases, with 10 bases remaining between them. CDR1 SQVTM and CDR2 ANQGSEA come from the germline V gene. There are 11 residues in the CDR3.

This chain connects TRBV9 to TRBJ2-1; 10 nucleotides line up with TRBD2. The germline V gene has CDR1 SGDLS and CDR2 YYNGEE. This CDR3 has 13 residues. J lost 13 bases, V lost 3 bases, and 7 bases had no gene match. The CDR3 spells CASSATSGDIQFF. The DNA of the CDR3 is TGTGCCAGCAGCGCAACTAGCGGGGACATACAGTTCTTC. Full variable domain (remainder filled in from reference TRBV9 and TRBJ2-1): DSGVTQTPKHLITATGQRVTLRCSPRSGDLSVYWYQQSLDQGLQFLIQYYNGEERAKGNILERFSAQQFPDLHSELNLSSLELGDSALYFCASSATSGDIQFFGPGTRLTVL.

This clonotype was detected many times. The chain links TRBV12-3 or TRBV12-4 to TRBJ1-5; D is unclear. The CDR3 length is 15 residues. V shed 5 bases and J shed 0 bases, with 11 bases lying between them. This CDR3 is CASSPRTDSNQPQHF. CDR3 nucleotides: TGTGCCAGCAGTCCGCGGACGGATAGCAATCAGCCCCAGCATTTT.

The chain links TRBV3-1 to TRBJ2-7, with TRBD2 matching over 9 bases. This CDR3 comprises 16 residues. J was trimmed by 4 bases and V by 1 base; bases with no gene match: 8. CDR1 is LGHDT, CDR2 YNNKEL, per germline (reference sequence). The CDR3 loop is CASSQVPSGRSYEQYF. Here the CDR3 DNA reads TGTGCCAGCAGCCAAGTTCCGAGCGGGAGGTCGTACGAGCAGTACTTC.

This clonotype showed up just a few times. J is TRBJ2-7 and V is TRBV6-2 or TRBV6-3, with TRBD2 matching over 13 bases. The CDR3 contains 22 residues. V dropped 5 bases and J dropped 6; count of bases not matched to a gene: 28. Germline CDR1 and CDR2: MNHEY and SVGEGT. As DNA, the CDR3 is TGTGCCAGCAGTCAGACCGGGACCCTCGGTACTAGCGGGAGGGGCCGGTATATCGAGCAGTACTTC. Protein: CASSQTGTLGTSGRGRYIEQYF.

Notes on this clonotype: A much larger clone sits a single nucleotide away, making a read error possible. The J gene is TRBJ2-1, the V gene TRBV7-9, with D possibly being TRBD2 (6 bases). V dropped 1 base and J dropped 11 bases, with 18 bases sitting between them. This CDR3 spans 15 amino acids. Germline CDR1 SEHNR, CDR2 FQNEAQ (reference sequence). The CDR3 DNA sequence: TGTGCCAGCAGCTTAGTTGCTAGCGTTCCGAATAAGCAGTTCTTC. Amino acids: CASSLVASVPNKQFF.

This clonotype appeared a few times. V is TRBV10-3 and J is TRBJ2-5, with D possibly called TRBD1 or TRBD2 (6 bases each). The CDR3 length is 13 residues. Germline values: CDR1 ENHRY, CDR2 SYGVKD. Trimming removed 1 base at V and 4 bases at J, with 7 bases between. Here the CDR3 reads CAISEWGAETQYF. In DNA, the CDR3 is TGTGCCATCAGTGAGTGGGGGGCAGAGACCCAGTACTTC.